These 3 T cell receptor beta chains were all obtained from the same sample, sequenced in a study of T cell changes during pregnancy in multiple sclerosis. Clones were read by immunoSEQ multiplex PCR, and TCRdb kept only the in-frame ones, dropping some. Among tens of thousands of clones, 85% to 95% were seen once, and the ten largest hold less than 0.55%. Sequencing was performed on CD4+ T cells from peripheral blood mononuclear cells, taken in the second trimester of pregnancy. These receptor sequences come from a female donor with multiple sclerosis, enrolled in a pregnancy study.

V usage is TRBV2 and J usage is TRBJ1-5; 8 bases fit TRBD1. V dropped 5 bases and J dropped 3; count of bases not matched to a gene: 3. This CDR3 has 14 residues. Germline loops: CDR1 SNHLY, CDR2 FYNNEI. The CDR3 DNA sequence: TGTGCCAGCAGTAGACAGGGGTACAATCAGCCCCAGCATTTT. It codes for CASSRQGYNQPQHF.

This clone was seen once. The J gene is TRBJ2-3, the V gene TRBV9, with a weak D call TRBD2 (7 bases). Germline loops: CDR1 SGDLS, CDR2 YYNGEE. This CDR3 contains 15 residues. With 6 bases removed from V and 2 bases from J, the gap between germline ends came to 16 bases. This CDR3 is CASTDGGGDTDTQYF. The DNA of the CDR3 is TGTGCCAGCACCGATGGGGGGGGCGACACAGATACGCAGTATTTT.

The chain uses TRBV6-5 and TRBJ2-1, with 8 bases fitting TRBD2. CDR1 MNHEY and CDR2 SVGAGI come from the germline V gene. V lost 7 bases, J lost 9 bases, and 11 bases stayed unmatched. The CDR3 contains 14 residues. This chain's CDR3 is CASTRGNSGTEQFF. The CDR3 coding sequence is TGTGCCAGCACGAGGGGGAATAGCGGGACTGAGCAGTTCTTC.